This T cell receptor (beta chain) was recorded in a study of human T cells and chemical hapten exposure. Time point specified: healthy volunteer bleed at 2 weeks. The starting material, unfractionated whole blood, was used for total RNA extraction. The study's library attached unique molecular identifiers to single cDNA molecules. Per the original methods: Sampled TCR counts reached a median of approximately 93,000 per sample, with values ranging from roughly 20,000 to 750,000. TCRdb reprocessed the RACE reads via MiXCR and lists one record per CDR3 protein. TCRdb's processing, not the authors' own work, is the source of the V and J calls. Of roughly 100,000 distinct CDR3 sequences listed, approximately 9% are singletons. The origin of this receptor is a female donor in good health. Some clones in this sample may be carry-over from other donors' samples. Sequences were obtained from whole blood.

The CDR3 sequence: CSVEDAGPTEAFF. The CDR3 nucleotides are TGCAGCGTTGAAGATGCAGGGCCCACTGAAGCTTTCTTT. This chain uses TRBV29-1 with TRBJ1-1; tentatively, D is TRBD1 (5 bases). Germline V CDR1 and CDR2: SQVTM, ANQGSEA. CDR3 length: 13 amino acids. Trimming stripped 0 bases from V and 4 bases from J, with 9 bases between.